The 9 T cell receptor beta chains below come from one sample, sequenced in a study of shared clonotypes between healthy human individuals. TCRdb's copy holds only in-frame clones and misses some; the assay was immunoSEQ multiplex PCR. The sample records some 500,000 clones, about 96% being singletons. Sequenced material: naive CD4+ T cells sorted from blood. Subset noted: CD45RA+ positively selected. The origin of the receptors is a woman aged 25 to 39 in good health.

This rearrangement joins TRBV5-1 to TRBJ2-1; 8 bases line up with TRBD2. Germline loops: CDR1 SGHRS, CDR2 YFSETQ. CDR3 length equals 17 residues. V shed 0 bases and J 9 bases; nucleotides not matched to a gene: 14. CDR3: CASSLVETGTRWGEQFF. CDR3 coding DNA: TGCGCCAGCAGCTTGGTGGAAACGGGGACTAGATGGGGTGAGCAGTTCTTC.

This clone appeared a single time. The rearrangement links TRBV2 to TRBJ2-3; TRBD1 matches 9 bases. This CDR3 is built from 15 residues. V was pared by 11 bases and J by 3 bases, with 12 bases of the junction left unmatched. The V gene's germline CDR1 is SNHLY and CDR2 FYNNEI. The CDR3 nucleotides read TGTGCCGGGGGTCTCACAGGGGGCGAGACAGATACGCAGTATTTT. Translating it yields CAGGLTGGETDTQYF.

The V and J genes are TRBV4-1 and TRBJ1-1; D not certain. Per the germline V gene, CDR1 is MGHRA and CDR2 is YSYEKL. The V and J ends lost 1 base and 0 bases respectively, with 15 bases between them. The CDR3 extends over 17 amino acids. CDR3 loop: CASSQGRAGKMNTEAFF. In nucleotides, the CDR3 is TGCGCCAGCAGCCAAGGGAGGGCAGGTAAGATGAACACTGAAGCTTTCTTT.

The V call is TRBV10-3, the J call TRBJ2-2; a possible D gene is TRBD1 (5 bases). CDR1 and CDR2 (germline): ENHRY, SYGVKD. V was pared by 10 bases and J by 1 base, with 22 bases between. The CDR3 consists of 17 residues. CDR3 bases: TGTGCCAGCGAGCCATCGGCCGCAGGGCTGAACACCGGGGAGCTGTTTTTT. This translates into CASEPSAAGLNTGELFF.

The genes are TRBV10-3 and TRBJ1-3, with TRBD1 matching 9 bases. Trimming cost V 4 bases and J 3 bases; bases outside gene matches: 4. In germline, CDR1 is ENHRY, CDR2 SYGVKD. The CDR3 is 15 residues long. DNA of the CDR3: TGTGCCATCAGTGGGACAGGGGTCTTTGGAAACACCATATATTTT. Translation: CAISGTGVFGNTIYF.

The chain recombines TRBV5-1 with TRBJ1-4; D gene uncertain. CDR1 is SGHRS, CDR2 YFSETQ, per germline. The ends were cut back, 5 bases at V and 8 bases at J, with 16 bases in the middle. CDR3 size: 14 residues. The CDR3 region is CASSPAGSEEKLFF. CDR3 DNA: TGCGCCAGCAGTCCGGCGGGGAGTGAGGAAAAACTGTTTTTT.

This clone was detected once. The chain uses TRBV28 and TRBJ2-7; 9 bases are a match to TRBD1. V was pared by 5 bases and J by 5 bases, with 19 bases of the junction left unmatched. The germline CDR1 and CDR2 sequences are MDHEN and SYDVKM. The CDR3 has 18 amino acids. CDR3 sequence (DNA): TGTGCCAGCAGTGAGGGGGGCGCGGGGACAGGGATATCTGACGAGCAGTACTTC. Translated: CASSEGGAGTGISDEQYF.

The chain employs TRBV28 and TRBJ2-4; D is possibly TRBD2 (6 bases). The V end lost 11 bases, the J end lost 0 bases, and 14 bases lay between the germline ends. Germline CDR1 is MDHEN and CDR2 is SYDVKM. This CDR3 is built from 14 residues. CDR3 residues: CASRSGLAKNIQYF. The DNA of the CDR3 is TGTGCCTCTAGGAGCGGGCTAGCCAAAAACATTCAGTACTTC. The full variable domain, its missing parts supplied by reference TRBV28 and TRBJ2-4, is DVKVTQSSRYLVKRTGEKVFLECVQDMDHENMFWYRQDPGLGLRLIYFSYDVKMKEKGDIPEGYSVSREKKERFSLILESASTNQTSMYLCASRSGLAKNIQYFGAGTRLSVL.

The chain couples TRBV29-1 to TRBJ2-7; 7 nucleotides agree with TRBD2. Losses at the gene ends were 2 bases for V and 6 bases for J; bases not matched to a gene: 4. Germline V gene data show CDR1 as SQVTM and CDR2 as ANQGSEA. The CDR3 loop spans 12 amino acids. CDR3 loop: CSVESGGSEQYF. CDR3 bases: TGCAGCGTTGAATCGGGGGGAAGCGAGCAGTACTTC.